Presented here are 26 T cell receptor beta chains from one specimen sequenced in a study of T cell changes during pregnancy in multiple sclerosis. Sequencing was performed with immunoSEQ multiplex PCR; in TCRdb, only in-frame clones are kept and a portion is missing. The repertoire holds 38,000 or so clones, with about 93% as singletons. The source material was CD4+ T cells from peripheral blood mononuclear cells, sampled in the second trimester of pregnancy. The receptors derive from a female donor in good health, enrolled as a control in a pregnancy study.

The chain recombines TRBV6-1 with TRBJ1-3, with D uncertain. The CDR3 extends over 16 amino acids. V was pared by 3 bases and J by 0 bases, with 12 bases between. Germline-derived CDR1 and CDR2 are MNHNS and SASEGT. CDR3 amino acids: CASSDGRFISGNTIYF. The CDR3, as DNA: TGTGCCAGCAGTGATGGTCGGTTCATCTCTGGAAACACCATATATTTT.

On this clone: The junction departs from germline at one end; a sequencing error may be responsible. The V gene is TRBV30, the J gene TRBJ1-1, with D unclear. Germline CDR1 and CDR2: GTSNPN and SVGIG (reference sequence). The CDR3 runs 10 residues. The CDR3 reads CAWSLREVSF. CDR3 DNA sequence: TGTGCCTGGAGCCTCCGGGAGGTTTCTTTT.

This clone was counted once. The chain joins TRBV18 to TRBJ2-6; D is perhaps TRBD1 (7 bases). V was shortened by 6 bases and J by 0 bases, with 27 bases between the two germline ends. Germline V gene lookup returns CDR1 KGHSH and CDR2 LQKENI. This CDR3 is built from 21 residues. This chain's CDR3 is CASSPRGMRDSSFSGANVLTF. The CDR3 DNA follows: TGTGCCAGCTCCCCGAGGGGGATGCGGGACAGCTCTTTCTCTGGGGCCAACGTCCTGACTTTC.

The rearrangement links TRBV11-1 to TRBJ2-3; 9 nucleotides agree with TRBD2. V gave up 5 bases and J gave up 1 base; unmatched junction bases: 4. CDR1 and CDR2 from the germline V gene are SGHAT and FQDESV (reference sequence). The CDR3 covers 15 residues. CDR3 nucleotide sequence: TGTGCCAGCAGCGCCCGCGGGGGGGGCACAGATACGCAGTATTTT. Protein product: CASSARGGGTDTQYF. Combining the CDR3 with reference TRBV11-1 and TRBJ2-3 gives the whole variable domain EAEVAQSPRYKITEKSQAVAFWCDPISGHATLYWYRQILGQGPELLVQFQDESVVDDSQLPKDRFSAERLKGVDSTLKIQPAELGDSAMYLCASSARGGGTDTQYFGPGTRLTVL.

V usage is TRBV10-3 and J usage is TRBJ2-7; the D gene is possibly TRBD1 (6 bases). Germline V gene sequence: CDR1 ENHRY, CDR2 SYGVKD. V lost 10 bases, J lost 3 bases, and 10 bases lay in between. The CDR3 totals 11 residues. The CDR3 region has the DNA TGTGCCACCAGACAGGTCTACGAGCAGTACTTC. Residues: CATRQVYEQYF.

The chain employs TRBV4-1 and TRBJ1-4; maybe TRBD1 (6 bases). With 1 base removed from V and 0 bases from J, the gap between germline ends came to 15 bases. CDR3 size: 18 residues. The germline gives CDR1 MGHRA, CDR2 YSYEKL. The CDR3 coding sequence is TGCGCCAGCAGCCAAGGCAGGGGCGGGTATGCAACTAATGAAAAACTGTTTTTT. This sequence encodes CASSQGRGGYATNEKLFF.

This rearrangement joins TRBV29-1 to TRBJ1-1; 8 bases align to TRBD1. From germline, CDR1 is SQVTM and CDR2 ANQGSEA. Losses at the gene ends were 6 bases for V and 0 bases for J; bases not matched to a gene: 15. This CDR3 region has 17 residues. The CDR3, as DNA: TGCAGCGTGCGATCCGGGACAGGATTATTTGTGAACACTGAAGCTTTCTTT. It yields the protein CSVRSGTGLFVNTEAFF.

The chain carries TRBV6-5 and TRBJ1-5; maybe TRBD1 (6 bases). Germline V gene data show CDR1 as MNHEY and CDR2 as SVGAGI. Trimming took off 4 bases at V and 6 bases at J, with 16 bases between the two ends. CDR3 length: 15 residues. CDR3 protein: CASSWKDSSSQPQHF. The CDR3 bases are TGTGCCAGCAGTTGGAAGGACAGTTCAAGTCAGCCCCAGCATTTT.

The chain couples TRBV5-1 to TRBJ2-1; 8 bases align to TRBD1. This CDR3 comprises 15 residues. Germline CDR1 and CDR2: SGHRS and YFSETQ. V dropped 4 bases and J dropped 5; count of bases not matched to a gene: 8. CDR3 sequence (DNA): TGCGCCAGCAGCCCAGGACAGGGTCGGGACAATGAGCAGTTCTTC. Translating gives CASSPGQGRDNEQFF. Together with reference TRBV5-1 and TRBJ2-1, the CDR3 gives the full variable domain: KAGVTQTPRYLIKTRGQQVTLSCSPISGHRSVSWYQQTPGQGLQFLFEYFSETQRNKGNFPGRFSGRQFSNSRSEMNVSTLELGDSALYLCASSPGQGRDNEQFFGPGTRLTVL.

As DNA, the CDR3 is TGCGCCAGCAGTCGAGGGTTCCTTACTAACGAGCAGTACTTC. Translated, it gives CASSRGFLTNEQYF. The rearrangement links TRBV4-3 to TRBJ2-7, with D possibly TRBD2 on 5 matching bases. This CDR3 spans 14 amino acids. Per the germline V gene, CDR1 is LGHNA and CDR2 is YSLEER. Deletions cut 6 bases from V and 5 bases from J, with 17 bases between.

The chain uses TRBV7-2 and TRBJ1-4; 7 bases fit TRBD1. This CDR3 is built from 14 residues. The V segment lost 1 base and the J segment 8 bases; nucleotides outside the gene matches: 4. Germline lookup yields CDR1 SGHTA and CDR2 FQGNSA. This CDR3 is CASSLGGQSEKLFF. CDR3 bases: TGTGCCAGCAGCTTAGGGGGACAGTCAGAAAAACTGTTTTTT.

In nucleotides, the CDR3 is TGTGCCAGCAGCGCGGAAGGCCCACTAAAGGGCTACACCTTC. It codes for CASSAEGPLKGYTF. J is TRBJ1-2 and V is TRBV9, with D uncertain. The V gene lost 3 bases and the J gene lost 8 bases, with 17 bases spanning the gap. The V gene's germline CDR1 is SGDLS and CDR2 YYNGEE. The CDR3 sequence is 14 residues long.

This chain uses TRBV9 with TRBJ1-6; TRBD1 matches 7 bases. Germline loops: CDR1 SGDLS, CDR2 YYNGEE. V lost 0 bases and J lost 11; bases outside the gene matches: 5. The length of the CDR3 is 14 residues. The CDR3 DNA reads as TGTGCCAGCAGCGTAGGACAGGGTATTACACCCCTCCACTTT. It encodes CASSVGQGITPLHF.

The rearrangement joins TRBV4-3 to TRBJ1-4; TRBD1 aligns across 7 bases. This CDR3 spans 16 amino acids. Trimming removed 4 bases from V and 8 bases from J; junction bases left unmatched: 13. CDR1 and CDR2 (germline): LGHNA, YSLEER. The CDR3 loop is CASSPTGARTSEKLFF. The DNA for the CDR3 is TGCGCCAGCAGCCCCACAGGGGCCCGAACCAGCGAAAAACTGTTTTTT.

The gene calls are TRBV29-1 and TRBJ1-5, with D tentatively TRBD1 (5 bases). This CDR3 region has 13 residues. Germline V gives CDR1 SQVTM, CDR2 ANQGSEA. V lost 5 bases to trimming and J lost 0 bases, with 8 bases between them. The chain's CDR3 is CSVQQDSNQPQHF. The CDR3 bases are TGCAGCGTTCAACAGGATAGCAATCAGCCCCAGCATTTT.

The chain joins TRBV30 to TRBJ1-1; D call uncertain. The V end was cut by 3 bases, the J end by 3 bases, with 14 bases between. The CDR3 runs to 14 residues. The germline CDR1 and CDR2 sequences are GTSNPN and SVGIG (reference sequence). Here the CDR3 reads CAWRKRARDTEAFF. The CDR3 region has the DNA TGTGCCTGGAGGAAGCGGGCAAGGGACACTGAAGCTTTCTTT.

The V and J genes are TRBV4-1 and TRBJ1-6; D gene ambiguous. This CDR3 contains 14 residues. The V and J ends lost 4 bases and 7 bases respectively, with 11 bases between them. Germline V lookup: CDR1 MGHRA, CDR2 YSYEKL. CDR3 loop: CASSPGQPNSPLHF. CDR3 bases: TGCGCCAGCAGCCCGGGTCAGCCAAATTCACCCCTCCACTTT.

The chain recombines TRBV4-3 with TRBJ2-1; D possibly corresponds to TRBD1 (6 bases). This CDR3 region has 16 residues. V was trimmed by 0 bases and J by 7 bases, leaving 16 bases between them. Germline values: CDR1 LGHNA, CDR2 YSLEER. CDR3 bases: TGCGCCAGCAGCCAAGACAGGGGATTACAATTAAATGAGCAGTTCTTC. Translation gives CASSQDRGLQLNEQFF.

The chain uses TRBV23-1 and TRBJ1-1; 9 nucleotides align to TRBD1. TRBV23-1 is labeled an ORF, and its function is uncertain. The CDR3 is 15 residues long. V lost 4 bases and J lost 3; bases outside the gene matches: 6. This CDR3 is CASSPWDREDTEAFF. The CDR3 bases are TGCGCCAGCAGTCCTTGGGACAGGGAGGACACTGAAGCTTTCTTT.

This clone was observed a few times. The genes are TRBV6-5 and TRBJ1-6, with TRBD1 matching over 8 bases. This CDR3 has 15 amino acids. The germline CDR1 and CDR2 sequences are MNHEY and SVGAGI. J gave up 10 bases and V 2 bases, and 7 bases lay outside the gene matches. The DNA of the CDR3 is TGTGCCAGCAGTTACCAGGACAGGGTTGGCTCACCCCTCCACTTT. This gives the protein CASSYQDRVGSPLHF.

V and J are TRBV28 and TRBJ1-5, with D possibly matching TRBD1 (5 bases). This CDR3 region has 16 residues. Germline assignment: CDR1 MDHEN and CDR2 SYDVKM. V was shortened by 8 bases and J by 6 bases, with 23 bases between the two germline ends. CDR3 coding DNA: TGTGCCAGCCGAATTAGTGGGCGGGGCGTAAGTCAGCCCCAGCATTTT. Its translation: CASRISGRGVSQPQHF.

The rearrangement joins TRBV5-4 to TRBJ1-6, with 7 bases identical to TRBD1. Germline loops: CDR1 SGHNT, CDR2 YYREEE (reference sequence). The trim removed 4 bases at V and 7 bases at J, leaving 5 bases unmatched. The CDR3 has 14 amino acids. This CDR3 is CASSIPGQNSPLHF. The CDR3 DNA sequence: TGTGCCAGCAGCATACCGGGACAGAATTCACCCCTCCACTTT. The variable domain in full, completed from reference TRBV5-4 and TRBJ1-6, reads ETGVTQSPTHLIKTRGQQVTLRCSSQSGHNTVSWYQQALGQGPQFIFQYYREEENGRGNFPPRFSGLQFPNYSSELNVNALELDDSALYLCASSIPGQNSPLHFGNGTRLTVT.

The chain employs TRBV6-1 and TRBJ2-2; D gene ambiguous. The germline V gene encodes CDR1 MNHNS and CDR2 SASEGT. V was cut by 7 bases and J by 3 bases, with 6 bases left in between. This CDR3 is built from 12 residues. The CDR3 loop reads CASNRDTGELFF. CDR3 DNA sequence: TGTGCCAGCAACCGGGACACCGGGGAGCTGTTTTTT.

V usage is TRBV5-6 and J usage is TRBJ1-2; no clear D. Trimming left V 1 base short and J 2 bases short, with 9 bases between. CDR1 is SGHDT and CDR2 is YYEEEE in the germline V gene. This CDR3 is built from 14 residues. CDR3 in amino acids: CASSLSRLNYGYTF. The CDR3 coding sequence is TGTGCCAGCAGCTTGTCCAGATTAAACTATGGCTACACCTTC.

The V gene is TRBV5-1, the J gene TRBJ1-4; D remains unclear. V was clipped by 0 bases and J by 0 bases, with 9 bases between them. Germline CDR1 is SGHRS and CDR2 is YFSETQ. CDR3 size: 16 residues. The CDR3 loop reads CASSLARLATNEKLFF. The CDR3 DNA sequence: TGCGCCAGCAGCTTGGCCAGACTAGCAACTAATGAAAAACTGTTTTTT.

The chain combines TRBV6-4 with TRBJ2-2, with 7 bases lining up with TRBD2. The CDR3 is 15 residues long. V lost 10 bases and J lost 3; bases outside the gene matches: 11. Germline V gives CDR1 MRHNA, CDR2 SNTAGT. This CDR3 reads CATSRSGVDTGELFF. The CDR3, as DNA: TGTGCCACCTCCCGAAGCGGGGTAGACACCGGGGAGCTGTTTTTT.